This TCR beta chain was captured by sequencing in a study of beta chain features in type 1 diabetes. Study information: Taken together, all samples contributed more than 90,000,000 examined sorted cells.

Germline CDR1 ENHRY, CDR2 SYGVKD. CDR3 length: 14 residues. With V trimmed by 6 bases and J by 6 bases, 4 bases remained unmatched. Sequenced material consisted of expressed TCRB transcripts (all of the isolated RNA was reverse transcribed). The data were produced by immunoSEQ multiplex PCR, yet TCRdb's version contains in-frame clones alone and is incomplete. The repertoire has about 140,000 clones, approximately 9.8% of them found once; the top ten carry nearly 0.65%. This clone appeared a few times. The TCR comes from a woman between 40 and 50 years old in good health. The gene calls are TRBV10-3 and TRBJ2-3, with 12 bases fitting TRBD2. Sequencing was performed on central memory CD4+ T cells from blood. CDR3 protein: CAISSSGGVDTQYF. Here the CDR3 DNA reads TGTGCCATCAGCTCTAGCGGGGGGGTTGATACGCAGTATTTT.